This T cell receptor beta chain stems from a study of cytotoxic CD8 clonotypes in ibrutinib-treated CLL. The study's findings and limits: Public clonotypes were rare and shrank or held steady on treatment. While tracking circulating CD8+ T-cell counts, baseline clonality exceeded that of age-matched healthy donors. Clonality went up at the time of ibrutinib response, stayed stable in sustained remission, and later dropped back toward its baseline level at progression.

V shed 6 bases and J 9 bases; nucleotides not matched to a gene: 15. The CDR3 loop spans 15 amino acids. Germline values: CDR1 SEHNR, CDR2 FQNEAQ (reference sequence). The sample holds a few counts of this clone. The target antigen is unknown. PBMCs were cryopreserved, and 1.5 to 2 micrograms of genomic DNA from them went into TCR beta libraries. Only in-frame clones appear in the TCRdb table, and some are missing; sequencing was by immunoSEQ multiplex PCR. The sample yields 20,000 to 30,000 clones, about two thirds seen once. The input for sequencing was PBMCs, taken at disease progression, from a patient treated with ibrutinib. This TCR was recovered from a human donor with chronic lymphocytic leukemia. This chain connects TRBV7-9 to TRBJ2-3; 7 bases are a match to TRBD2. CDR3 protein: CASRSGAQEGGTQYF. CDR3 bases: TGTGCCAGCAGGTCCGGGGCTCAGGAGGGAGGGACGCAGTATTTT. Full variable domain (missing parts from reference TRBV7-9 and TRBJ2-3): DTGVSQNPRHKITKRGQNVTFRCDPISEHNRLYWYRQTLGQGPEFLTYFQNEAQLEKSRLLSDRFSAERPKGSFSTLEIQRTEQGDSAMYLCASRSGAQEGGTQYFGPGTRLTVL.